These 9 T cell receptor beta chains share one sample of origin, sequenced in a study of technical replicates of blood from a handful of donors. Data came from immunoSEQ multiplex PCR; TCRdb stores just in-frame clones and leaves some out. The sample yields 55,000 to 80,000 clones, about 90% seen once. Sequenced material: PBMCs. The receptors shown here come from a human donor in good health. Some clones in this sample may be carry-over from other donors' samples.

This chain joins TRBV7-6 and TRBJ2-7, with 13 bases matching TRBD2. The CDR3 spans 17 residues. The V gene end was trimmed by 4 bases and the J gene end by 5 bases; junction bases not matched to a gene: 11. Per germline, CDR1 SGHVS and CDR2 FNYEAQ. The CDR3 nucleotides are TGTGCCAGCAGCTCCTACCTCGGACTAGCGGGAGCTGACGAGCAGTACTTC. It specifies CASSSYLGLAGADEQYF.

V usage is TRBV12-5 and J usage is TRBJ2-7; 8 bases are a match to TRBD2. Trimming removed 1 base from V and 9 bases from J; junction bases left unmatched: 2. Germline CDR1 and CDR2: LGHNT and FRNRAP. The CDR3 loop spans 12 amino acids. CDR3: CASGLEAGGQYF. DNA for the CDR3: TGTGCTAGTGGTTTGGAGGCGGGAGGGCAGTACTTC.

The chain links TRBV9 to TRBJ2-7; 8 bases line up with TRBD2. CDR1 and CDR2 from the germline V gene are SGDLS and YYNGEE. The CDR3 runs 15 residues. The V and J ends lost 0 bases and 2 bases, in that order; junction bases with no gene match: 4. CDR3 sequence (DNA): TGTGCCAGCAGCGTAGGGACTAGCCCAACCTACGAGCAGTACTTC. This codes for CASSVGTSPTYEQYF.

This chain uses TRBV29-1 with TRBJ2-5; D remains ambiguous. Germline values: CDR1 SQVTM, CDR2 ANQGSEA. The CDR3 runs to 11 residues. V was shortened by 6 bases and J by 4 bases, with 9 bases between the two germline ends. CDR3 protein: CSVGESETQYF. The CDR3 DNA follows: TGCAGCGTAGGAGAGTCAGAGACCCAGTACTTC.

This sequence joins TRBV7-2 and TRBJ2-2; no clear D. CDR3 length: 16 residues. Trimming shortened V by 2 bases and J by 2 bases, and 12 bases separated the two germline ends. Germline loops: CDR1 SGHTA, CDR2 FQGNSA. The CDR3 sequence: CASSLWSRLNTGELFF. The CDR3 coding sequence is TGTGCCAGCAGCTTATGGTCCAGACTCAACACCGGGGAGCTGTTTTTT.

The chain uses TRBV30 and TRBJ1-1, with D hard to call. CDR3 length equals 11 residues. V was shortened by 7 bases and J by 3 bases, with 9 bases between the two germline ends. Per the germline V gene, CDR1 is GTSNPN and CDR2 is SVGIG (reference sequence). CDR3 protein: CAYAYYTEAFF. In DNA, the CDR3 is TGTGCCTACGCCTACTACACTGAAGCTTTCTTT.

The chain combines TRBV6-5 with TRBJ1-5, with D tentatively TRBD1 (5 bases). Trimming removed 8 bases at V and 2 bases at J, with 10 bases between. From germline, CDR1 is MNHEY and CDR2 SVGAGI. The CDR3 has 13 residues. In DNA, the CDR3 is TGTGCCAGCGGTGTAGGGGGCAATCAGCCCCAGCATTTT. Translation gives CASGVGGNQPQHF.

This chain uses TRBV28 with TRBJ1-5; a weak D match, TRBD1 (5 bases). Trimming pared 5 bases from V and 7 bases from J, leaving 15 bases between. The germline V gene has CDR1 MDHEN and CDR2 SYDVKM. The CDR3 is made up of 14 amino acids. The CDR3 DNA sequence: TGTGCCAGCAGTGCGGGACCGTCGGGGCAGCCCCAGCATTTT. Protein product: CASSAGPSGQPQHF.

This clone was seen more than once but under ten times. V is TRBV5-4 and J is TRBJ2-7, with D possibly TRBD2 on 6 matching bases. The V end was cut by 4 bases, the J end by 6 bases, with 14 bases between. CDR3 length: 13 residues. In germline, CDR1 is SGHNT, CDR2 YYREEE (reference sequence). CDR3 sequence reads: CASSLWAGIEQYF. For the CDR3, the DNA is TGTGCCAGCAGCCTGTGGGCGGGGATCGAGCAGTACTTC.